One and the same sample provided the 24 T cell receptor beta chains below, sequenced in a study of T cells in Graves' hyperthyroidism and ophthalmopathy. Amplified regions were TCR beta CDR3 sequences from RNA transcripts. Carried out on the TCR CDR3, a first-round RT-PCR used the HTBI primer set. TCRdb re-called the multiplex PCR reads through MiXCR, storing one row per CDR3 protein. The sample lists about 350,000 distinct CDR3 sequences, 15% to 20% occurring once. The material sequenced was blood. The source is a woman in her 30s with Graves' hyperthyroidism that later progressed to Graves' ophthalmopathy.

This clonotype was detected many times. This chain's CDR3 is CASSPDRTGDYGYTF. The CDR3 region has the DNA TGTGCCAGCAGTCCCGACCGGACAGGGGACTATGGCTACACCTTC. This rearrangement joins TRBV27 to TRBJ1-2; 9 bases fit TRBD1. The V gene's germline CDR1 is MNHEY and CDR2 SMNVEV (reference sequence). The CDR3 is 15 residues long. The V and J ends lost 5 bases and 3 bases, in that order; junction bases with no gene match: 7.

This clonotype was counted ten times or more. The V gene is TRBV12-5, the J gene TRBJ1-1; 7 bases align to TRBD1. V gave up 0 bases and J gave up 3 bases; unmatched junction bases: 7. The CDR3 has 16 amino acids. The V gene's germline CDR1 is LGHNT and CDR2 FRNRAP. CDR3 sequence (DNA): TGTGCTAGTGGTTTGGTACCGACTCAGGGGGACACTGAAGCTTTCTTT. This codes for CASGLVPTQGDTEAFF.

This clonotype was observed at least ten times. The chain has TRBV2 and TRBJ2-5; unclear D gene. Trimming took 7 bases from V and 1 from J, leaving 10 bases between them. Germline V CDR1 and CDR2: SNHLY, FYNNEI. CDR3 length: 13 amino acids. The CDR3 bases are TGTGCCAGCAAAGGCCTACTCCAAGAGACCCAGTACTTC. Residues: CASKGLLQETQYF.

Details on this clonotype: A junction end diverges from the germline sequence, so it may reflect a read error. This chain links TRBV20-1 with TRBJ2-1; TRBD2 aligns across 10 bases. Germline V gene data show CDR1 as DFQATT and CDR2 as SNEGSKA (reference sequence). CDR3 size: 16 residues. The CDR3 region has the DNA TGCGGTGCCCTTGGACTAGCGGAAAGCTCCTACAATGAGCAGTTCTTC. It codes for CGALGLAESSYNEQFF.

There are many counts of this clonotype. CDR3 nucleotide sequence: TGTGCCAGCAGCGTAGTGGTTCACCCAAACACTGAAGCTTTCTTT. This gives the protein CASSVVVHPNTEAFF. This chain joins TRBV9 and TRBJ1-1; D gene uncertain. This CDR3 has 15 amino acids. Trimming stripped 0 bases from V and 2 bases from J, with 11 bases between. Germline CDR1 SGDLS, CDR2 YYNGEE.

This clonotype was recorded many times. In DNA form, the CDR3 reads TGTGCCAGCAGTTCCGCCGGGACAGGAGATGGCTACACCTTC. Its translation is CASSSAGTGDGYTF. The chain is built from TRBV6-1 and TRBJ1-2; 8 nucleotides match TRBD1. The CDR3 is made up of 14 amino acids. The V gene end was trimmed by 5 bases and the J gene end by 6 bases; junction bases not matched to a gene: 8. Germline V gene data show CDR1 as MNHNS and CDR2 as SASEGT.

This clonotype was recorded a few times. Just one base apart from a much larger clone, this may be a read error. The chain has TRBV28 and TRBJ2-3, with 8 bases lining up with TRBD2. V was pared by 3 bases and J by 2 bases, with 7 bases of the junction left unmatched. The CDR3 runs 16 residues. Germline CDR1 and CDR2: MDHEN and SYDVKM. CDR3 DNA: TGTGCCAGCAGTTTCTTAGCGCGGGGGGACACAGATACGCAGTATTTT. Translation: CASSFLARGDTDTQYF.

This chain joins TRBV7-8 and TRBJ1-2; TRBD1 is a possible D gene (5 bases). The germline V and J ends were trimmed by 5 bases and 6 bases, with 16 bases remaining between them. Germline V gene sequence: CDR1 SGHVS, CDR2 FQNEAQ. The CDR3 has 14 residues. The CDR3: CASSSRGVRDGYTF. The CDR3 nucleotides are TGTGCCAGCAGCAGTAGGGGTGTTCGGGATGGCTACACCTTC.

This chain connects TRBV6-5 to TRBJ2-7; 7 nucleotides match TRBD1. Trimming removed 0 bases from V and 2 bases from J; junction bases left unmatched: 4. The CDR3 has 15 residues. From germline, CDR1 is MNHEY and CDR2 SVGAGI. This CDR3 is CASSYSSRGTYEQYF. In DNA form, the CDR3 reads TGTGCCAGCAGTTACTCCTCCAGGGGGACCTACGAGCAGTACTTC.

This clonotype has ten or more counts. This chain links TRBV20-1 with TRBJ2-1, with D possibly being TRBD2 (5 bases). Germline CDR1 and CDR2: DFQATT and SNEGSKA (reference sequence). The CDR3 runs to 11 residues. Trimming took 6 bases from V and 3 from J, leaving 6 bases between them. The CDR3 sequence is CSARDYNEQFF. CDR3 nucleotide sequence: TGCAGTGCGAGGGACTACAATGAGCAGTTCTTC.

This clonotype appeared many times. The V and J genes are TRBV20-1 and TRBJ2-5, with TRBD2 matching 11 bases. This CDR3 is 13 amino acids long. With 6 bases clipped from V and 8 bases from J, the junction kept 8 bases outside the gene matches. From germline, CDR1 is DFQATT and CDR2 SNEGSKA (reference sequence). CDR3 sequence: CSAPGLAVYTQYF. The CDR3 coding sequence is TGCAGTGCGCCGGGACTAGCGGTTTATACCCAGTACTTC.

Many counts were recorded for this clonotype. The J gene is TRBJ1-5, the V gene TRBV12-3 or TRBV12-4; possibly TRBD1 for D (6 bases). The CDR3 runs to 15 residues. The V end lost 2 bases, the J end lost 7 bases, and 15 bases lay between the germline ends. The CDR3 loop is CASSLTQGRSQPQHF. Written as DNA, the CDR3 is TGTGCCAGCAGTTTAACCCAGGGGCGCTCCCAGCCCCAGCATTTT.

The chain carries TRBV3-1 and TRBJ2-5; D may match TRBD1 or TRBD2 (5 bases each). The CDR3 spans 14 residues. V lost 2 bases to trimming and J lost 4 bases, with 11 bases between them. The germline gives CDR1 LGHDT, CDR2 YNNKEL (reference sequence). Here the CDR3 reads CASSQYGAGETQYF. The DNA for the CDR3 is TGTGCCAGCAGCCAATACGGGGCGGGAGAGACCCAGTACTTC.

The genes are TRBV10-2 and TRBJ2-5, with 7 bases identical to TRBD1. CDR1 WSHSY and CDR2 SAAADI come from the germline V gene. The CDR3 is made up of 16 amino acids. V shed 3 bases and J 2 bases; nucleotides not matched to a gene: 9. The CDR3 DNA follows: TGCGCCAGCAGTGATTTAGGCAGGGGGTTTCAAGAGACCCAGTACTTC. Its protein product is CASSDLGRGFQETQYF.

In its sample, this clonotype was seen many times. The rearrangement uses TRBV30 and TRBJ2-1; tentatively, D is TRBD1 or TRBD2 (5 bases each). Trimming stripped 5 bases from V and 8 bases from J, with 10 bases between. Germline CDR1 reads GTSNPN; CDR2 reads SVGIG (reference sequence). This CDR3 is 11 amino acids long. CDR3 sequence (DNA): TGTGCCTGGGGGACCACCGATGAGCAGTTCTTC. Translation: CAWGTTDEQFF.

The rearrangement joins TRBV27 to TRBJ1-6; TRBD1 matches 8 bases. Germline V gene lookup returns CDR1 MNHEY and CDR2 SMNVEV (reference sequence). Losses at the gene ends were 0 bases for V and 7 bases for J; bases not matched to a gene: 5. This CDR3 contains 16 residues. CDR3 DNA: TGTGCCAGCAGTTTATCTAGTTACAGGGGGAATTCACCCCTCCACTTT. Encoded protein: CASSLSSYRGNSPLHF.

This clonotype has just a few counts. The V and J genes are TRBV5-1 and TRBJ2-7, with D possibly being TRBD2 (6 bases). The CDR3 runs to 14 residues. Germline V CDR1 and CDR2: SGHRS, YFSETQ. Trimming removed 4 bases at V and 3 bases at J, with 14 bases between. CDR3 in amino acids: CASSTLGGSYEQYF. Written as DNA, the CDR3 is TGCGCCAGCAGCACCCTGGGGGGTAGCTACGAGCAGTACTTC. Using reference TRBV5-1 and TRBJ2-7 for the parts outside the CDR3, the full variable domain is KAGVTQTPRYLIKTRGQQVTLSCSPISGHRSVSWYQQTPGQGLQFLFEYFSETQRNKGNFPGRFSGRQFSNSRSEMNVSTLELGDSALYLCASSTLGGSYEQYFGPGTRLTVT.

This clonotype was picked up many times. This chain joins TRBV2 and TRBJ1-5; the match to TRBD1 covers 8 bases. Germline trimming cut 5 bases from V and 3 bases from J; bases unmatched to any gene: 6. Germline CDR1 SNHLY, CDR2 FYNNEI. The CDR3 is 15 amino acids. CDR3 residues: CASSKLTGDNQPQHF. The CDR3 DNA is TGTGCCAGCAGTAAATTGACAGGGGACAATCAGCCCCAGCATTTT. Together with reference TRBV2 and TRBJ1-5, the CDR3 gives the full variable domain: EPEVTQTPSHQVTQMGQEVILRCVPISNHLYFYWYRQILGQKVEFLVSFYNNEISEKSEIFDDQFSVERPDGSNFTLKIRSTKLEDSAMYFCASSKLTGDNQPQHFGDGTRLSIL.

The sample holds many counts of this clonotype. The J gene is TRBJ2-5, the V gene TRBV20-1, with D possibly being TRBD1 or TRBD2 (5 bases each). Germline assignment: CDR1 DFQATT and CDR2 SNEGSKA (reference sequence). The CDR3 loop spans 13 amino acids. The V end was cut by 5 bases, the J end by 2 bases, with 12 bases between. The CDR3 sequence is CSAPGTKQETQYF. The CDR3 nucleotides read TGCAGTGCTCCCGGGACCAAACAAGAGACCCAGTACTTC.

This clonotype was recorded a few times. The chain recombines TRBV7-9 with TRBJ2-5, with D unclear. The CDR3 is 14 amino acids. V was shortened by 7 bases and J by 0 bases, with 12 bases between the two germline ends. Germline-derived CDR1 and CDR2 are SEHNR and FQNEAQ (reference sequence). The DNA of the CDR3 is TGTGCCAGCACCCCCCTAGGTCACCAAGAGACCCAGTACTTC. It is translated as CASTPLGHQETQYF.

This clonotype came up many times. V and J are TRBV27 and TRBJ1-5; no firm D call. V was shortened by 6 bases and J by 6 bases, with 12 bases between the two germline ends. Germline V gene sequence: CDR1 MNHEY, CDR2 SMNVEV (reference sequence). The CDR3 totals 13 residues. DNA of the CDR3: TGTGCCAGCAGCTACTCGGGTGCTCAGCCCCAGCATTTT. As protein: CASSYSGAQPQHF.

The V and J genes are TRBV20-1 and TRBJ1-6, with D possibly being TRBD1 (5 bases). The CDR3 extends over 14 amino acids. Trimming left V 3 bases short and J 5 bases short, with 11 bases between. CDR1 DFQATT and CDR2 SNEGSKA come from the germline V gene (reference sequence). The CDR3 protein is CSARPGTDNSPLHF. Here the CDR3 DNA reads TGCAGTGCTAGGCCCGGGACGGATAATTCACCCCTCCACTTT.

Ten or more counts support this clonotype. The chain joins TRBV7-8 to TRBJ2-7; D may be TRBD2 (6 bases). The CDR3 totals 15 residues. V lost 3 bases and J 3 bases, leaving 15 bases between the germline ends. Germline CDR1 is SGHVS and CDR2 is FQNEAQ. The chain's CDR3 is CASSLIGTRDYEQYF. As DNA, the CDR3 is TGTGCCAGCAGCTTGATTGGGACTCGAGACTACGAGCAGTACTTC.

This clonotype has at least ten counts. J is TRBJ1-1 and V is TRBV6-5; no clear D. The V end lost 2 bases, the J end lost 3 bases, and 10 bases lay between the germline ends. The CDR3 loop spans 14 amino acids. Per the germline V gene, CDR1 is MNHEY and CDR2 is SVGAGI. The CDR3 DNA follows: TGTGCCAGCAGTTACGGGGAGGGATACACTGAAGCTTTCTTT. Translated: CASSYGEGYTEAFF.